The T cell receptor beta chain under discussion was sequenced for a study of OX40 agonist ivuxolimab in advanced cancers. Across the whole study: Participants, 65% to 85% male, averaged roughly 60 years of age, ranging from about 23 to 79.

TCRdb keeps only in-frame clones here, not all; method: immunoSEQ multiplex PCR. Here the sample spans 55,000 to 70,000 clones, nearly 90% being singletons. Whole-study findings and limits: Partial responders at 0.1-3.0 mg/kg showed near-lowest clonal expansion.

A remark on this clone: Its specificity is unknown.

The CDR3 totals 16 residues. Germline CDR1 is SEHNR and CDR2 is FQNEAQ (reference sequence). Trimming took 1 base from V and 4 from J; bases not matched to a gene: 6. The chain is built from TRBV7-9 and TRBJ2-1; TRBD1 matches at 8 bases. This sample comprised CD4+ or CD8+ T cells sorted from blood, obtained in a trial of the OX40 agonist ivuxolimab. The sequence was obtained from an adult with an advanced solid tumor such as melanoma, head and neck, liver or kidney cancer. The CDR3 nucleotides read TGTGCCAGCAGCTTAGGACAGGGGCCCCCTTACAATGAGCAGTTCTTC. It codes for CASSLGQGPPYNEQFF.